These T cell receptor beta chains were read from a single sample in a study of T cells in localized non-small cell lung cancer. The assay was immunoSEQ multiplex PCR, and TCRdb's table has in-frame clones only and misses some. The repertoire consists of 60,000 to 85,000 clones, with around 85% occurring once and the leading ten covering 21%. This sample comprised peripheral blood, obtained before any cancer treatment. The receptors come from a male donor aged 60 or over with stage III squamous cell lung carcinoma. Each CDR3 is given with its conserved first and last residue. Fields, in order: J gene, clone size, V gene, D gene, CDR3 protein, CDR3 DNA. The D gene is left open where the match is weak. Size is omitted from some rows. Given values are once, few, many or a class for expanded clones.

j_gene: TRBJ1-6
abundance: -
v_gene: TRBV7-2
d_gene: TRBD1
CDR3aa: CASSRDRSSYNSPLHF
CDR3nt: TGTGCCAGCAGCCGGGACAGAAGCTCCTATAATTCACCCCTCCACTTT

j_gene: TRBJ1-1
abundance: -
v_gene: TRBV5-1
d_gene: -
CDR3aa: CASSLAGFGTEAFF
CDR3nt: TGCGCCAGCAGCTTGGCCGGGTTTGGGACTGAAGCTTTCTTT

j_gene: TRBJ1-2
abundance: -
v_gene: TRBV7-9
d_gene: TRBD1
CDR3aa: CASSQNRGHVGYTF
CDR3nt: TGTGCCAGCAGCCAGAACAGGGGGCACGTTGGCTACACCTTC

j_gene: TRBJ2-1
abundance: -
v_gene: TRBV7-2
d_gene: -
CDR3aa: CASSHYRDERKFF
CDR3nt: TGTGCCAGCAGTCACTACAGAGACGAGCGGAAGTTCTTC

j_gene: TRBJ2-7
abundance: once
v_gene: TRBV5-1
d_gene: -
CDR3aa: CASSLAISFYEQYF
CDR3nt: TGCGCCAGCAGCTTGGCCATCTCATTCTACGAGCAGTACTTC

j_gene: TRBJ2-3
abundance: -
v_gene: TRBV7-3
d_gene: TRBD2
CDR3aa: CASSFSGVTDTQYF
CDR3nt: TGTGCCAGCAGCTTTAGCGGGGTAACAGATACGCAGTATTTT

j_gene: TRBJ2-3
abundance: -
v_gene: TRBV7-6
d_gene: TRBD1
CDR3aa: CASSSRQGGTDTQYF
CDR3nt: TGTGCCAGCAGCTCTAGACAGGGAGGCACAGATACGCAGTATTTT

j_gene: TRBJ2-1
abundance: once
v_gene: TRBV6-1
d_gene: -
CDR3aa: CASSEGTGSGYEQFF
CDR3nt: TGTGCCAGCAGTGAGGGAACGGGTAGTGGCTATGAGCAGTTCTTC

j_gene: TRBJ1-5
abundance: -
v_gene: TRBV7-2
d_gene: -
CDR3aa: CASSSNLGSYQPQHF
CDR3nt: TGTGCCAGCAGCTCTAACCTCGGGTCGTATCAGCCCCAGCATTTT

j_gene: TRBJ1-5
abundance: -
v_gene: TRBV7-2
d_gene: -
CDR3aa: CASSLTGGRNQPQHF
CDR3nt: TGTGCCAGCAGCTTGACAGGCGGCCGCAATCAGCCCCAGCATTTT

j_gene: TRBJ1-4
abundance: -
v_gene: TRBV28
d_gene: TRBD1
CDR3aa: CASSPPGQGFEKLFF
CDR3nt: TGTGCCAGCAGTCCGCCGGGACAGGGGTTCGAAAAACTGTTTTTT

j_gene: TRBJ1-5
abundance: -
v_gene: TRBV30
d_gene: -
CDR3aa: CAWSVEGTQPQHF
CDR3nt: TGTGCCTGGAGTGTCGAGGGCACTCAGCCCCAGCATTTT

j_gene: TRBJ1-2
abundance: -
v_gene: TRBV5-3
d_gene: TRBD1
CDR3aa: CARDRGFLILGYTF
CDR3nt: TGTGCCCGGGACAGGGGGTTTCTGATTTTGGGCTACACCTTC

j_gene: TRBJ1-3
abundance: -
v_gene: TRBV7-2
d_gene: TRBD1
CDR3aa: CASSTPRGQGVGNTIYF
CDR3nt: TGTGCCAGCAGCACCCCGAGGGGACAGGGGGTTGGAAACACCATATATTTT

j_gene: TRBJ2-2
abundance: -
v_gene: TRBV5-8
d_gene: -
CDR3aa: CASGLMNTGELFF
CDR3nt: TGTGCCAGCGGACTGATGAACACCGGGGAGCTGTTTTTT

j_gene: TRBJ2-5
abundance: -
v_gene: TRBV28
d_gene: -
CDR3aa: CASSLYTGKETQYF
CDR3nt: TGTGCCAGCAGTTTATATACAGGGAAAGAGACCCAGTACTTC

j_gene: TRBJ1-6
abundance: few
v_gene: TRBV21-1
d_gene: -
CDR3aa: CASSNETTGCNSPLHF
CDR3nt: TGTGCCAGCAGCAATGAAACGACAGGGTGTAATTCACCCCTCCACTTT

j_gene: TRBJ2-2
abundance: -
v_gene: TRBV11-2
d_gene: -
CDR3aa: CASGSRTGELFF
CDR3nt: TGTGCCAGCGGATCGCGTACCGGGGAGCTGTTTTTT

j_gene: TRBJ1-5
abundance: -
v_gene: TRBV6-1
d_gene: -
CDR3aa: CASSEGDYSNQPQHF
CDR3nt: TGTGCCAGCAGTGAAGGAGATTATAGCAATCAGCCCCAGCATTTT

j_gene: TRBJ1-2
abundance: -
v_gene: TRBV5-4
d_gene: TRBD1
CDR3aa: CASSPPGTGGDYGYTF
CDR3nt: TGTGCCAGCAGCCCCCCAGGGACAGGGGGCGACTATGGCTACACCTTC

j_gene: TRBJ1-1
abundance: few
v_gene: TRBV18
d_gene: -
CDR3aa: CASSPAGTRDNTEAFF
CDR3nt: TGTGCCAGCTCACCTGCAGGGACAAGGGACAACACTGAAGCTTTCTTT

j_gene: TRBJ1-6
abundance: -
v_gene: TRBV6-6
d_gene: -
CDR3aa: CASSMSMPAGTPLHF
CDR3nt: TGTGCCAGCAGTATGTCCATGCCAGCCGGCACACCCCTCCACTTT

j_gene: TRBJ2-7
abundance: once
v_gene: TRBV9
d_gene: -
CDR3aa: CTSSPRWETGEQYF
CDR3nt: TGTACCAGCAGCCCACGGTGGGAGACGGGCGAGCAGTACTTC

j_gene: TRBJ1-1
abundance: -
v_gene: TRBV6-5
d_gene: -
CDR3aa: CASSPAKGMNTEAFF
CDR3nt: TGTGCCAGCAGTCCCGCAAAGGGGATGAACACTGAAGCTTTCTTT

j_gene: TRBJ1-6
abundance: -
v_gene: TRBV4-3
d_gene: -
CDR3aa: CASSQDSVRGNSPLHF
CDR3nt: TGCGCCAGCAGCCAAGATTCGGTCAGGGGTAATTCACCCCTCCACTTT

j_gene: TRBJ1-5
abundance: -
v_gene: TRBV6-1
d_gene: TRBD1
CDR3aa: CASSEARGQGWNQPQHF
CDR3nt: TGTGCCAGCAGTGAAGCGAGGGGACAGGGTTGGAATCAGCCCCAGCATTTT

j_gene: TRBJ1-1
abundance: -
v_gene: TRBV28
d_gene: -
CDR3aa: CASIGANTEAFF
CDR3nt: TGTGCCAGCATTGGGGCGAACACTGAAGCTTTCTTT

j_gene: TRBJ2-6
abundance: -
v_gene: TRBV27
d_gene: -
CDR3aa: CASSLRQNSGANVLTF
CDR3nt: TGTGCCAGCAGTTTAAGACAGAACTCTGGGGCCAACGTCCTGACTTTC

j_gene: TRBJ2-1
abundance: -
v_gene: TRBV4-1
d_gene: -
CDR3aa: CASSQEGQTTSFF
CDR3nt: TGCGCCAGCAGCCAAGAGGGCCAGACCACGAGTTTCTTC

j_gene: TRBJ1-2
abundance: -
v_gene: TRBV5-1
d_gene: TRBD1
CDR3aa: CASSPIPGQGNYGYTF
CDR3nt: TGCGCCAGCAGCCCAATCCCGGGACAGGGTAACTATGGCTACACCTTC

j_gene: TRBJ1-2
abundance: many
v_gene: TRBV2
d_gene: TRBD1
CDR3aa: CASSEGDRDGYTF
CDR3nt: TGTGCCAGCAGTGAAGGGGACAGGGATGGCTACACCTTC

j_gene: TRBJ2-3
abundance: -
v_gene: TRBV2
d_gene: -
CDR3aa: CASSTRQLSDTQYF
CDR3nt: TGTGCCAGCAGTACTAGACAGCTATCAGATACGCAGTATTTT

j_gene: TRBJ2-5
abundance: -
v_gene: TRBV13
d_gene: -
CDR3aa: CASSLKQGGETQYF
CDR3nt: TGTGCCAGCAGCCTTAAACAGGGTGGGGAGACCCAGTACTTC

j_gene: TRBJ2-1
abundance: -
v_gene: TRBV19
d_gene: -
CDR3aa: CASSSRKVGAGGEQFF
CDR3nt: TGTGCCAGTAGTTCCCGGAAGGTCGGGGCCGGGGGAGAGCAGTTCTTC

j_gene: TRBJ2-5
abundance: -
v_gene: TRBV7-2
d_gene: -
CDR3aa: CASSPNRETQYF
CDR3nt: TGTGCCAGCAGCCCCAACCGCGAGACCCAGTACTTC

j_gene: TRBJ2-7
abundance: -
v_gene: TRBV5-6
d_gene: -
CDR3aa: CASSVGYSAREQYF
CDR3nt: TGTGCCAGCAGCGTAGGGTACTCAGCGCGGGAGCAGTACTTC

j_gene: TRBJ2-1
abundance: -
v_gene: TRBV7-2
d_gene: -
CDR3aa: CASSFWGGRSNEQFF
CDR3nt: TGTGCCAGCAGCTTCTGGGGGGGCCGAAGCAATGAGCAGTTCTTC

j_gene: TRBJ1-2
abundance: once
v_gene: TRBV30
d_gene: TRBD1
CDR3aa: CAWIEDRNGYTF
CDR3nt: TGTGCCTGGATAGAGGACAGGAATGGCTACACCTTC

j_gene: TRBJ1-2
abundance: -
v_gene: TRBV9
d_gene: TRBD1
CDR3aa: CASNGEGQGAKNYGYTF
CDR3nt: TGTGCCAGCAACGGGGAGGGACAGGGGGCGAAGAACTATGGCTACACCTTC

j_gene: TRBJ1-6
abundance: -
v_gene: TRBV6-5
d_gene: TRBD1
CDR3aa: CASSSGTDFSPLHF
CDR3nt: TGTGCCAGCAGTTCCGGGACAGACTTTTCACCCCTCCACTTT

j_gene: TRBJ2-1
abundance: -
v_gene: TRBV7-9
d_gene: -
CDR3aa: CASSPLPNLRAYNEQFF
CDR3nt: TGTGCCAGCAGCCCCCTCCCGAACCTTAGGGCCTACAATGAGCAGTTCTTC

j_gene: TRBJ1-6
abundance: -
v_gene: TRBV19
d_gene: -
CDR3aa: CASSMWVDPRNSPLHF
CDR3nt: TGTGCCAGTAGTATGTGGGTGGACCCGAGAAATTCACCCCTCCACTTT

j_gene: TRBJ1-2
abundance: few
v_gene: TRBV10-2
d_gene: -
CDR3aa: CASSEDYSRYGYTF
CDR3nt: TGCGCCAGCAGTGAGGATTACAGCCGCTATGGCTACACCTTC

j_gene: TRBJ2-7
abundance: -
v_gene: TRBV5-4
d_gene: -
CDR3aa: CASSYEGYEQYF
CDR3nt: TGTGCCAGCAGCTACGAGGGCTACGAGCAGTACTTC

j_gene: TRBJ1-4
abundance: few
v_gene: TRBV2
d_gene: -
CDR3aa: CASRGGLDEKLFF
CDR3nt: TGTGCCAGCCGAGGGGGGTTGGATGAAAAACTGTTTTTT

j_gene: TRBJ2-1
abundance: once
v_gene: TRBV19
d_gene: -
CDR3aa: CASSIPQVEQFF
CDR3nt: TGTGCCAGTAGTATACCACAGGTGGAGCAGTTCTTC

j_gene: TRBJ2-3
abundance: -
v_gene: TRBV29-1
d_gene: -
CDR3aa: CSVGGGSLDTQYF
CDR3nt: TGCAGCGTTGGGGGCGGCTCCTTAGATACGCAGTATTTT